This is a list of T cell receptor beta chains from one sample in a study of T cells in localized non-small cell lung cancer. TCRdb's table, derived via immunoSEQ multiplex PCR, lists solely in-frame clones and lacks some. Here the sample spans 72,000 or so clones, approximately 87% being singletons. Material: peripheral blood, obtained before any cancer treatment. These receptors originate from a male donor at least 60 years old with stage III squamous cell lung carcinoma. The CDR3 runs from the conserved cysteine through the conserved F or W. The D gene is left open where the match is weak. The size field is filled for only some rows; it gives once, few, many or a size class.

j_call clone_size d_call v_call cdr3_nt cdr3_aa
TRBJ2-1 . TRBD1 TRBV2 TGTGCCAGCAGCCAACGAACAGGGGCCTCCTACAATGAGCAGTTCTTC CASSQRTGASYNEQFF
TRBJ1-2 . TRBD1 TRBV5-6 TGTGCCAGCAGCCCCGGCCGGACAGGTTATAACTATGGCTACACCTTC CASSPGRTGYNYGYTF
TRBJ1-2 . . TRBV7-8 TGTGCCAGCAGCTTAGGTTCAGGGCTCTTTCCCCTAAAGGGAACACTTCACTATGGCTACACCTTC CASSLGSGLFPLKGTLHYGYTF
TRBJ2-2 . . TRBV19 TGTGCCAGTAGTAGGCAGGCGGACACCGGGGAGCTGTTTTTT CASSRQADTGELFF
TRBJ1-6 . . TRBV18 TGTGCCAGCTCACCACCGAAGGGCTCCAATTCACCCCTCCACTTT CASSPPKGSNSPLHF
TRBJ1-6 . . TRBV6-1 TGTGCCAGCAGGGGGAGTTCACCCCTCCACTTT CASRGSSPLHF
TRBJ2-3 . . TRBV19 TGTGCCAGTAGTGGCCGCATTCAAAGGGGTACAGATACGCAGTATTTT CASSGRIQRGTDTQYF
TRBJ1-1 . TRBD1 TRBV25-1 TGTGCCAGCTCATCGACAGGGAAAGCTGAAGCTTTCTTT CASSSTGKAEAFF
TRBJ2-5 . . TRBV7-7 TGTGCCAGCAGCTTAGCGGCAGGAGAGACCCAGTACTTC CASSLAAGETQYF
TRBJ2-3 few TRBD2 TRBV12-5 TGTGCTAGTGGTTTGGGACTAGCGGGTCCAGATACGCAGTATTTT CASGLGLAGPDTQYF
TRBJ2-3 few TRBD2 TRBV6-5 TGTGCCAGCAGTGGACTAGCGGGGAGCACAGATACGCAGTATTTT CASSGLAGSTDTQYF
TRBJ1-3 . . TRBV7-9 TGTGCCAGCAGCTTTAGTCAGCCGGGAAACACCATATATTTT CASSFSQPGNTIYF
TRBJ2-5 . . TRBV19 TGTGCCAGTAGTATTGGCAGGGGTACAGAGACCCAGTACTTC CASSIGRGTETQYF
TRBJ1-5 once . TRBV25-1 TGTGCCAGCAGTCTACAGGGATCTCATCAGCCCCAGCATTTT CASSLQGSHQPQHF
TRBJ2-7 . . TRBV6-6 TGTGCCAGCAGCCAACGTCAGGTTCGAAGCTACGAGCAGTACTTC CASSQRQVRSYEQYF
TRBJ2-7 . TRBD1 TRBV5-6 TGTGCCAGCAGGACAGGGGGGGGAACCTACGAGCAGTACTTC CASRTGGGTYEQYF
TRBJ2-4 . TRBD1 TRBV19 TGTGCCAGTAGTATTGGAGGGACAGGGGGCATGGACATTCAGTACTTC CASSIGGTGGMDIQYF
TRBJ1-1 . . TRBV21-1 TGTGCCAGCCCCGGGGGGGCGCCTATCCCTGAAGCTTTCTTT CASPGGAPIPEAFF
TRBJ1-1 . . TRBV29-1 TGCAGCATTCGTAGGGGTGGAAACACTGAAGCTTTCTTT CSIRRGGNTEAFF
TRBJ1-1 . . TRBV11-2 TGTGCCAGCAGCTTAGGCCTTCAAAACACTGAAGCTTTCTTT CASSLGLQNTEAFF
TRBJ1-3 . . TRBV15 TGTGCCACCAGCAGAGTGCCGGCCTTCTCTGGAAACACCATATATTTT CATSRVPAFSGNTIYF
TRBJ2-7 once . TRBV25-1 TGTGCCAGCAGTGAGGGACAACCAAACTACGAGCAGTACTTC CASSEGQPNYEQYF
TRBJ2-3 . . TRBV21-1 TGTGCCAGCACCCTGAAACCTAGCGGGGGGGGTAGCACAGATACGCAGTATTTT CASTLKPSGGGSTDTQYF
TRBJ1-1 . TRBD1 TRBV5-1 TGCGCCAGCAGCTTGGAGGGGACAGGGCTTGAAGCTTTCTTT CASSLEGTGLEAFF
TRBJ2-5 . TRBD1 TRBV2 TGTGCCAGCAGCCCTCCTCCGGGACAGAAAGAGACCCAGTACTTC CASSPPPGQKETQYF
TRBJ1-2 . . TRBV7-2 TGTGCCAGCAGCTTAGAAGGGGGGCTATACTATGGCTACACCTTC CASSLEGGLYYGYTF
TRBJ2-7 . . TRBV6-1 TGTGCCAGCAGTGAGGGAGGGACAGGCTCCTACGAGCAGTACTTC CASSEGGTGSYEQYF
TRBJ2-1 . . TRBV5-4 TGTGCCAGCAGCTACCGACAGACGTCCTACAATGAGCAGTTCTTC CASSYRQTSYNEQFF
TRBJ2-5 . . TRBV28 TGTGCCAGCAGTATACCACGGAGGGGCTGGACCCAGTACTTC CASSIPRRGWTQYF